The clone carrying this TCR beta chain was detected once. In the original analysis: Researchers report that nucleated cell counts were estimated from reference gene primer amplification. The table came from immunoSEQ multiplex PCR; TCRdb's copy has only in-frame clones and leaves some out. V, J and clone size are taken as reported in that table, and D and trimming were inferred from the DNA itself. The sample has almost 250,000 clones; roughly 90% are singletons. Study members were between about 18 and 100 years old and lived in 20 to 30 US regions. The data were obtained in a study of blood T cell repertoires in COVID-19. The CDR3 spans 18 residues. CDR1 is SGHVS and CDR2 is FQNEAQ in the germline V gene. V was clipped by 5 bases and J by 0 bases; unmatched bases: 12.

Sample: PBMCs or T cells enriched from blood (not recorded which). This chain connects TRBV7-8 to TRBJ2-2, with TRBD1 matching over 7 bases. The sequence came from a woman in her 30s who had recovered from COVID-19. CDR3 in amino acids: CASSADRVRRTNTGELFF. The CDR3 DNA follows: TGTGCCAGCAGCGCCGACAGGGTTAGGCGGACGAACACCGGGGAGCTGTTTTTT.